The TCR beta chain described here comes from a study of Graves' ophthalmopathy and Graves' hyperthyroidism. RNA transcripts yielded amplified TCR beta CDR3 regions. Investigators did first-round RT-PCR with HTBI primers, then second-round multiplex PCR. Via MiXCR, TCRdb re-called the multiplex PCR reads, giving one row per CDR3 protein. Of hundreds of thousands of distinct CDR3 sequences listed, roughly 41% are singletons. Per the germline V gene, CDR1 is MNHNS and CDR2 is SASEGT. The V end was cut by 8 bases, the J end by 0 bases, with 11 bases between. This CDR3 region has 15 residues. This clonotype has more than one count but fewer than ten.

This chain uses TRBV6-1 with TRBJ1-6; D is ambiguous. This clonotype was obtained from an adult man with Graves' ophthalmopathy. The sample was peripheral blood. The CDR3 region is CASGLQHSYNSPLHF. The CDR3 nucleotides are TGTGCCAGCGGATTACAGCACTCCTATAATTCACCCCTCCACTTT.